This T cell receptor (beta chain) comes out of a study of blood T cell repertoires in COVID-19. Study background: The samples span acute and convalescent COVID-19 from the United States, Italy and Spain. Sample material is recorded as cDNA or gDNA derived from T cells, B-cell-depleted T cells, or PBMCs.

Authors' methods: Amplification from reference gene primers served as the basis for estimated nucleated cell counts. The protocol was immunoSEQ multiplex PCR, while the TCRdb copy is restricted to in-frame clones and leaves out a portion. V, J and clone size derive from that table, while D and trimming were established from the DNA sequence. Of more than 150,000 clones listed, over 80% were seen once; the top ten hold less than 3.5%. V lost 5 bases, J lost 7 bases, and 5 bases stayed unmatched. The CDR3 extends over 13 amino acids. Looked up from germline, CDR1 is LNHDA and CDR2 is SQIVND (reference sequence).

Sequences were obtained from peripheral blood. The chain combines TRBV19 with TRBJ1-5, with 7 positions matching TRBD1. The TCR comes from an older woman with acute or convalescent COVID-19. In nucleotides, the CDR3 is TGTGCCAGTAGTCGACAGGGCTGGCAGCCCCAGCATTTT. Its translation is CASSRQGWQPQHF.